Sequencing of this T cell receptor (beta chain) was carried out in a study of blood T cell repertoires in COVID-19. Whole-study context: T cells, B-cell-depleted T cells, or PBMCs provided the cDNA or gDNA that served as material.

Trimming stripped 12 bases from V and 2 bases from J, with 28 bases between. CDR1 and CDR2 (germline): KGHDR, SFDVKD. There are 18 residues in the CDR3. Assay used: immunoSEQ multiplex PCR; TCRdb lists only in-frame clones, some missing. The sample has hundreds of thousands of clones; roughly 90% are singletons. Participant age was roughly 18 to 100 years, and participants resided in roughly 24 US areas. Cohorts were assigned according to the clinical history that participants reported. Resolution of symptoms, clearance, or two negative PCRs was present in recovered Cohort 3 donors. The sample comprised PBMCs or T cells enriched from blood (not recorded which). This clonotype was obtained from a woman aged 45-65 years who had recovered from COVID-19. The chain carries TRBV24-1 and TRBJ1-5; no clear D gene. CDR3 DNA: TGTGCCTCCCAAGGGAGGGAAATGGCTCAAAATGGCAATCAGCCCCAGCATTTT. Residues: CASQGREMAQNGNQPQHF.